The rows below give T cell receptor beta chains drawn from one sample of a study of technical replicates of blood from several donors. Sequencing used immunoSEQ multiplex PCR; TCRdb keeps in-frame clones, though not all of them. The data hold 50,000 to 60,000 clones, with roughly 91% observed a single time. The sample taken for sequencing was PBMCs. The receptors stem from a human donor in good health. Some clones in this sample may be carry-over from other donors' samples. CDR3s include the opening cysteine and the closing phenylalanine or tryptophan. Fields, in order: clone size, J gene, D gene, V gene, CDR3 DNA, CDR3 protein. The D gene is left open where the match is weak. Part of the rows lack a size; the others show once, few, many or a class for expanded clones.

>few|TRBJ2-7|NA|TRBV30
TGTGCCTGGGCTCCGGGACTTCTTACTGCCTACGAGCAGTACTTC
CAWAPGLLTAYEQYF
>NA|TRBJ2-7|NA|TRBV7-6
TGTGCCAGCAGCCCGAACAGGGACTACGAGCAGTACTTC
CASSPNRDYEQYF
>NA|TRBJ1-5|NA|TRBV6-1
TGTGCCAGCAGTGAACGAGGGAATCAGCCCCAGCATTTT
CASSERGNQPQHF
>NA|TRBJ1-2|NA|TRBV9
TGTGCCAGCAAGTCCGTGGCGGCCGGTGGCTATGGCTACACCTTC
CASKSVAAGGYGYTF
>NA|TRBJ2-2|NA|TRBV2
TGTGCCAGCCTTCTGGACAGTAACACCGGGGAGCTGTTTTTT
CASLLDSNTGELFF
>NA|TRBJ2-1|TRBD2|TRBV5-6
TGTGCCAGCAGCCCGCGGGAGGTTGAGCAGTTCTTC
CASSPREVEQFF
>NA|TRBJ2-3|NA|TRBV9
TGTGCCAGCAGCTCGGGCGGGGCTAGCACAGATACGCAGTATTTT
CASSSGGASTDTQYF
>NA|TRBJ1-2|NA|TRBV6-5
TGTGCCAGCAGGATAGACAGTAACTATGGCTACACCTTC
CASRIDSNYGYTF
>few|TRBJ1-2|TRBD1|TRBV5-1
TGCGCCAGCAGCTCCGGGACAGGAGATAACTATGGCTACACCTTC
CASSSGTGDNYGYTF
>NA|TRBJ2-1|NA|TRBV6-1
TGTGCCAGCAGTGAAGAGGGCGGGGACTACAATGAGCAGTTCTTC
CASSEEGGDYNEQFF
>NA|TRBJ2-7|NA|TRBV7-2
TGTGCCAGCAGCCCAGGGGTCGGAATCGAGCAGTACTTC
CASSPGVGIEQYF
>once|TRBJ2-7|TRBD2|TRBV19
TGTGCCAGTAGTACCGGGACTAGCGGGAGTAGGTACGAGCAGTACTTC
CASSTGTSGSRYEQYF
>NA|TRBJ1-2|TRBD1|TRBV29-1
TGCAGCGTTGAGGGCCGAGGACAGGGTTATGGCTACACCTTC
CSVEGRGQGYGYTF
>NA|TRBJ1-3|TRBD1|TRBV7-9
TGTGCCAGCAGCCGAGGGATACGACAGGGGGCAACGAGAGGAAACACCATATATTTT
CASSRGIRQGATRGNTIYF
>NA|TRBJ1-4|NA|TRBV4-1
TGCGCCAGCAGGAGGGACATCCTAAGGGGTAGGGTTAATGAAAAACTGTTTTTT
CASRRDILRGRVNEKLFF
>NA|TRBJ2-1|TRBD2|TRBV7-8
TGTGCCAGCAGCGCCACCGGGACTAGCGGCTCGAGCTCCTACAATGAGCAGTTCTTC
CASSATGTSGSSSYNEQFF
>NA|TRBJ2-7|TRBD1|TRBV30
TGTGCCTGGAGCTCCGGGACAGCATACGAGCAGTACTTC
CAWSSGTAYEQYF
>NA|TRBJ2-7|NA|TRBV30
TGTGCCTGGAGGGAAAGGAGGGCCGCCGGAAATGAGCAGTACTTC
CAWRERRAAGNEQYF
>NA|TRBJ1-2|TRBD1|TRBV29-1
TGCAGCGGCGGGGGACAGGGTGGCTACACCTTC
CSGGGQGGYTF
>NA|TRBJ1-2|TRBD1|TRBV6-6
TGTGCCAGCAGTACAGGGGAAGACTATGGCTACACCTTC
CASSTGEDYGYTF
>NA|TRBJ2-7|NA|TRBV27
TGTGCCAGCAGTTTCTCAGCGTCTGCACCAGTAGCCTACGAGCAGTACTTC
CASSFSASAPVAYEQYF
>NA|TRBJ1-6|NA|TRBV27
TGTGCCAGCAGTGACGGTCGGGTTAATTCACCCCTCCACTTT
CASSDGRVNSPLHF
>NA|TRBJ1-5|NA|TRBV18
TGTGCCAGCTCAATTCAGCCCCAGGGGCAGCCCCAGCATTTT
CASSIQPQGQPQHF
>NA|TRBJ2-3|TRBD2|TRBV6-6
TGTGCCAGCAGTGCACCGTTGCGGGGGGGCACAGATACGCAGTATTTT
CASSAPLRGGTDTQYF